Below are 32 T cell receptor beta chains sequenced from a single sample in a study of CD8 T cells in ankylosing spondylitis. Each CDR3 protein gets one entry after TCRdb re-called the 5' RACE reads with MiXCR. The sample contains roughly 180,000 distinct CDR3 sequences, 9.5% to 10% of which appear only once. Sequencing was performed on blood, either unsorted or a sorted T cell fraction (not recorded which). These receptors came from a female donor with ankylosing spondylitis or in good health (not recorded which).

This clonotype occurred many times. V gene TRBV9 combines with J gene TRBJ2-1; 12 bases are shared with TRBD2. V was clipped by 3 bases and J by 10 bases; unmatched bases: 5. Germline-derived CDR1 and CDR2 are SGDLS and YYNGEE. CDR3 length equals 14 residues. CDR3: CASSGTSGTLEQFF. CDR3 bases: TGTGCCAGCAGCGGGACTAGCGGGACCCTAGAGCAGTTCTTC.

This clonotype came up many times. V gene TRBV3-1 combines with J gene TRBJ1-1; no definite D call. V was pared by 3 bases and J by 8 bases, with 13 bases between. CDR1 is LGHDT and CDR2 is YNNKEL in the germline V gene (reference sequence). This CDR3 region has 13 residues. This chain's CDR3 is CASSHSLGAEAFF. CDR3 nucleotide sequence: TGTGCCAGCAGCCATTCCCTGGGTGCAGAAGCTTTCTTT.

This clonotype has at least ten counts. This chain links TRBV7-9 with TRBJ1-1; TRBD1 agrees at 8 bases. The germline V gene has CDR1 SEHNR and CDR2 FQNEAQ (reference sequence). V dropped 1 base and J dropped 4; count of bases not matched to a gene: 5. The CDR3 is 15 amino acids. The CDR3 sequence: CASSLGQGAGTEAFF. CDR3 nucleotide sequence: TGTGCCAGCAGCTTAGGGCAGGGGGCGGGCACTGAAGCTTTCTTT.

The chain has TRBV6-5 and TRBJ1-1; D remains ambiguous. This CDR3 contains 15 residues. Germline V gene data show CDR1 as MNHEY and CDR2 as SVGAGI. Trimming stripped 2 bases from V and 4 bases from J, with 14 bases between. CDR3 nucleotide sequence: TGTGCCAGCAGTTACAGTTCCCCCGGGAGCACTGAAGCTTTCTTT. Protein product: CASSYSSPGSTEAFF.

This clonotype was counted only a few times. The chain is built from TRBV5-6 and TRBJ2-7; 9 positions agree with TRBD1. Germline CDR1 SGHDT, CDR2 YYEEEE. This CDR3 is 14 amino acids long. V trimming: 3 bases; J trimming: 3 bases; junction bases outside the gene matches: 4. Here the CDR3 reads CASSSSTGGYEQYF. DNA of the CDR3: TGTGCCAGCAGCTCTTCGACAGGGGGCTACGAGCAGTACTTC.

In its sample, this clonotype was seen a few times. The J gene is TRBJ2-5, the V gene TRBV7-9; D remains unclear. The CDR3 has 14 amino acids. Looked up from germline, CDR1 is SEHNR and CDR2 is FQNEAQ (reference sequence). Trimming removed 5 bases from V and 3 bases from J, with 13 bases in between. The CDR3 region has the DNA TGTGCCAGCAGCCCAAGTCTCGAGGAAGAGACCCAGTACTTC. This gives the protein CASSPSLEEETQYF. Full variable domain (missing parts from reference TRBV7-9 and TRBJ2-5): DTGVSQNPRHKITKRGQNVTFRCDPISEHNRLYWYRQTLGQGPEFLTYFQNEAQLEKSRLLSDRFSAERPKGSFSTLEIQRTEQGDSAMYLCASSPSLEEETQYFGPGTRLLVL.

This clonotype was picked up many times. The chain recombines TRBV12-3 or TRBV12-4 with TRBJ2-4; the D is unclear. V was shortened by 5 bases and J by 8 bases, with 7 bases between the two germline ends. The CDR3 loop spans 11 amino acids. DNA of the CDR3: TGTGCCAGCAGTCGAGGTCACATTCAGTACTTC. This encodes CASSRGHIQYF.

V and J are TRBV7-6 and TRBJ1-1; perhaps TRBD1 as D (6 bases). CDR3 length: 13 amino acids. V was pared by 5 bases and J by 11 bases, with 18 bases between. CDR1 SGHVS and CDR2 FNYEAQ come from the germline V gene. The DNA for the CDR3 is TGTGCCAGCAGCCGCCTGGAGGGGGGTACGGCTTTCTTT. Protein: CASSRLEGGTAFF.

The table lists this clonotype with many counts. The gene calls are TRBV2 and TRBJ2-4, with 8 bases identical to TRBD1. Germline CDR1 and CDR2: SNHLY and FYNNEI. Germline trimming cut 5 bases from V and 4 bases from J; bases unmatched to any gene: 10. This CDR3 spans 16 amino acids. The CDR3 DNA is TGTGCCAGCAGTCTCGGGACAGGCCTACCAAAAAACATTCAGTACTTC. Translation: CASSLGTGLPKNIQYF.

This clonotype was picked up many times. V gene TRBV3-1 combines with J gene TRBJ2-5; the D is unclear. Looked up from germline, CDR1 is LGHDT and CDR2 is YNNKEL (reference sequence). Trimming stripped 1 base from V and 2 bases from J, with 8 bases between. The CDR3 has 14 residues. The CDR3 protein is CASSQGTEQETQYF. In DNA, the CDR3 is TGTGCCAGCAGCCAAGGAACCGAGCAAGAGACCCAGTACTTC.

This clonotype has a count of ten or more. The gene calls are TRBV3-1 and TRBJ2-7; 7 bases map to TRBD2. The CDR3 covers 15 residues. Germline lookup yields CDR1 LGHDT and CDR2 YNNKEL (reference sequence). After removal of 6 bases from V and 2 bases from J, the junction contained 10 bases not matched to a gene. DNA of the CDR3: TGTGCCAGCAGTTATGGGATAGCGGGTACCTACGAGCAGTACTTC. Its protein is CASSYGIAGTYEQYF.

The table lists this clonotype with a few counts. The chain has TRBV7-2 and TRBJ2-7, with D perhaps being TRBD1 or TRBD2 (6 bases each). The V gene lost 5 bases and the J gene lost 2 bases, with 13 bases spanning the gap. Germline V gives CDR1 SGHTA, CDR2 FQGNSA. The CDR3 consists of 14 residues. DNA for the CDR3: TGTGCCAGCAGCCCGGGGGACACCACCTACGAGCAGTACTTC. It is translated as CASSPGDTTYEQYF.

This clonotype was counted only a few times. For the CDR3, the DNA is TGTGCCAGCAGCCAAACAGGCGACCCTTACGAGCAGTACTTC. As protein: CASSQTGDPYEQYF. The gene calls are TRBV3-1 and TRBJ2-7; the D gene is possibly TRBD1 (5 bases). Trimming left V 2 bases short and J 4 bases short, with 12 bases between. This CDR3 has 14 residues. Germline lookup yields CDR1 LGHDT and CDR2 YNNKEL (reference sequence).

This clonotype showed up just a few times. V gene TRBV27 combines with J gene TRBJ2-7, with 8 bases that match TRBD2. V was clipped by 2 bases and J by 3 bases; unmatched bases: 3. This CDR3 spans 14 amino acids. Per the germline V gene, CDR1 is MNHEY and CDR2 is SMNVEV (reference sequence). In DNA form, the CDR3 reads TGTGCCAGCAGTTTAACGGGAGGGGTCTACGAGCAGTACTTC. Translation: CASSLTGGVYEQYF.

This clonotype was seen many times. The chain uses TRBV4-3 and TRBJ1-6, with D maybe TRBD1 (6 bases). This CDR3 comprises 15 residues. Trimming shortened V by 1 base and J by 4 bases, and 8 bases separated the two germline ends. Per germline, CDR1 LGHNA and CDR2 YSLEER. The CDR3 DNA follows: TGCGCCAGCAGCCAAGGAACAGGGTATAATTCACCCCTCCACTTT. Its translation: CASSQGTGYNSPLHF.

This clonotype came up a few times. The V and J genes are TRBV27 and TRBJ1-2; weak D call: TRBD1 (5 bases). V dropped 3 bases and J dropped 8 bases, with 16 bases sitting between them. CDR1 is MNHEY and CDR2 is SMNVEV in the germline V gene (reference sequence). The CDR3 totals 14 residues. The chain's CDR3 is CASSLGRSVGGYTF. The CDR3 DNA reads TGTGCCAGCAGTTTGGGGCGCTCGGTGGGGGGCTACACCTTC.

This clonotype was counted between two and nine times. The chain carries TRBV15 and TRBJ1-3, with D unclear. CDR1 is LNHNV, CDR2 YYDKDF, per germline (reference sequence). The CDR3 totals 15 residues. The V and J ends lost 0 bases and 2 bases respectively, with 8 bases between them. CDR3 coding DNA: TGTGCCACCAGCAGAGATCGGTATCCTGGAAACACCATATATTTT. Its translation: CATSRDRYPGNTIYF.

This clonotype was recorded a few times. V and J are TRBV18 and TRBJ2-1; 7 bases map to TRBD2. CDR1 and CDR2 (germline): KGHSH, LQKENI. J was trimmed by 9 bases and V by 1 base; bases with no gene match: 3. The CDR3 is made up of 13 amino acids. The CDR3 region is CASSPLGGTEQFF. In DNA form, the CDR3 reads TGTGCCAGCTCACCACTCGGGGGGACTGAGCAGTTCTTC.

This chain joins TRBV29-1 and TRBJ1-2; no reliable D call. The V end was cut by 5 bases, the J end by 8 bases, with 12 bases between. Germline CDR1 reads SQVTM; CDR2 reads ANQGSEA. This CDR3 region has 11 residues. The CDR3 sequence: CSVLGPIGYTF. CDR3 nucleotides: TGCAGCGTTTTAGGCCCTATCGGCTACACCTTC.

In DNA, the CDR3 is TGTGCCAGCAGCCTCGACAGGGGTACGAACATTCAGTACTTC. Protein: CASSLDRGTNIQYF. The chain recombines TRBV7-8 with TRBJ2-4; 8 bases are shared with TRBD1. The CDR3 consists of 14 residues. Unmatched junction bases numbered 7, after V lost 5 bases and J lost 7 bases. Germline V gene sequence: CDR1 SGHVS, CDR2 FQNEAQ.

This clonotype was recorded at least ten times. The V and J genes are TRBV24-1 and TRBJ2-1, with D tentatively TRBD1 or TRBD2 (6 bases each). This CDR3 spans 15 amino acids. Germline lookup yields CDR1 KGHDR and CDR2 SFDVKD. Trimming cost V 3 bases and J 5 bases, with 13 bases left between them. The DNA of the CDR3 is TGTGCCACCAGTGATATCGAGGGGGGAGACAATGAGCAGTTCTTC. Its translation: CATSDIEGGDNEQFF.

This clonotype was found many times. The gene calls are TRBV4-3 and TRBJ2-1; 8 bases agree with TRBD2. With V trimmed by 0 bases and J by 8 bases, 9 bases remained unmatched. CDR3 length: 16 amino acids. Germline V gene data show CDR1 as LGHNA and CDR2 as YSLEER. CDR3 sequence: CASSQDKGLVFDEQFF. For the CDR3, the DNA is TGCGCCAGCAGCCAAGATAAGGGACTAGTATTCGATGAGCAGTTCTTC.

This clonotype was found many times. V usage is TRBV9 and J usage is TRBJ2-5; no firm D call. Germline V lookup: CDR1 SGDLS, CDR2 YYNGEE. This CDR3 spans 13 amino acids. The ends were cut back, 0 bases at V and 2 bases at J, with 5 bases in the middle. CDR3 loop: CASSVEEQETQYF. In nucleotides, the CDR3 is TGTGCCAGCAGCGTAGAGGAGCAAGAGACCCAGTACTTC.

Many counts were recorded for this clonotype. The chain links TRBV29-1 to TRBJ1-2; D is undetermined. The germline gives CDR1 SQVTM, CDR2 ANQGSEA. V shed 5 bases and J shed 1 base, with 8 bases lying between them. This CDR3 region has 12 residues. The CDR3 loop reads CSVYGINYGYTF. CDR3 DNA: TGCAGCGTTTACGGAATTAACTATGGCTACACCTTC.

This clonotype was seen repeatedly, ten times or more. V gene TRBV12-3 or TRBV12-4 combines with J gene TRBJ1-5; D unclear. The CDR3 extends over 12 amino acids. V lost 6 bases and J 1 base, leaving 4 bases between the germline ends. CDR3 loop: CASRRSNQPQHF. For the CDR3, the DNA is TGTGCCAGCAGGAGGAGCAATCAGCCCCAGCATTTT.

In this sample, this clonotype turned up a few times. The chain links TRBV12-3 or TRBV12-4 to TRBJ2-1; D may be TRBD1 (5 bases). Trimming removed 6 bases from V and 3 bases from J, with 15 bases in between. The CDR3 extends over 15 amino acids. CDR3 DNA: TGTGCCAGCAGCCCCCAGGGAAGCGACTACAATGAGCAGTTCTTC. Translating it yields CASSPQGSDYNEQFF.

Ten or more counts support this clonotype. The rearrangement links TRBV29-1 to TRBJ2-5; D might be TRBD2 (5 bases). Germline V gene data show CDR1 as SQVTM and CDR2 as ANQGSEA. The CDR3 contains 13 residues. Trimming shortened V by 6 bases and J by 3 bases, and 14 bases separated the two germline ends. The CDR3 protein is CSVALENKETQYF. The CDR3 nucleotides read TGCAGCGTGGCACTAGAAAACAAAGAGACCCAGTACTTC.

This clonotype was counted a few times. The J gene is TRBJ2-7, the V gene TRBV7-9, with D unresolved. Germline CDR1 SEHNR, CDR2 FQNEAQ (reference sequence). The V end lost 5 bases, the J end lost 2 bases, and 7 bases lay between the germline ends. The CDR3 length is 12 residues. The CDR3 sequence is CASSLPPYEQYF. The CDR3 coding sequence is TGTGCCAGCAGCCTCCCTCCCTACGAGCAGTACTTC.

This clonotype was counted only a few times. The V gene is TRBV4-3, the J gene TRBJ2-7; the D is unclear. V was pared by 4 bases and J by 2 bases, with 12 bases between. This CDR3 region has 14 residues. CDR1 LGHNA and CDR2 YSLEER come from the germline V gene. CDR3 nucleotides: TGCGCCAGCAGCCCCGGGCCGGTTGCCTACGAGCAGTACTTC. As protein: CASSPGPVAYEQYF.

This clonotype was counted a few times. The chain couples TRBV9 to TRBJ2-7; perhaps TRBD2 as D (6 bases). The length of the CDR3 is 14 residues. Trimming shortened V by 4 bases and J by 0 bases, and 11 bases separated the two germline ends. CDR1 SGDLS and CDR2 YYNGEE come from the germline V gene. In nucleotides, the CDR3 is TGTGCCAGCAGCCCGGGAGAGAGCTCCTACGAGCAGTACTTC. It translates to CASSPGESSYEQYF.

This clonotype has at least ten counts. The chain links TRBV12-3 or TRBV12-4 to TRBJ1-5; D uncertain. This CDR3 has 13 amino acids. V was clipped by 2 bases and J by 6 bases, with 8 bases between them. This CDR3 reads CASSLQKFQPQHF. CDR3 DNA sequence: TGTGCCAGCAGTTTACAAAAGTTTCAGCCCCAGCATTTT.

This clonotype has ten or more counts. V and J are TRBV21-1 and TRBJ2-2; the table's D call, TRBD2, was not checked against the DNA. TRBV21-1 counts as a pseudogene. The CDR3 covers 13 residues. The CDR3 reads CASVLAGGPALFF. For the CDR3, the DNA is TGTGCCAGCGTGCTAGCGGGAGGGCCCGCGCTGTTTTTT.